These 14 T cell receptor beta chains came from one sample sequenced in a study of blood T cell repertoires in COVID-19. Sequenced by immunoSEQ multiplex PCR; TCRdb stores in-frame clones only, minus some. Among approximately 400,000 clones listed, more than 70% were seen once. Sequencing was done on a sample of PBMCs or T cells enriched from blood (not recorded which). These TCRs come from a woman aged 18-29 years who had recovered from COVID-19.

In its sample, this clone was seen many times. The same CDR3 can be traced to other DNA sequences in this sample. V gene TRBV9 combines with J gene TRBJ1-1; D unresolved. Germline values: CDR1 SGDLS, CDR2 YYNGEE. Trimming stripped 0 bases from V and 1 base from J, with 4 bases between. The CDR3 runs 13 residues. CDR3 in DNA: TGTGCCAGCAGCGTAGGGAGGAACACTGAAGCTTTCTTT. Its translation is CASSVGRNTEAFF.

This chain connects TRBV21-1 to TRBJ2-2; the tabulated D call, TRBD1, remains unverified against the DNA. TRBV21-1 is reported as a pseudogene. The CDR3 loop spans 17 amino acids. CDR3 DNA: TGTGCCAGCAGCACTCGACAGCGACCCGGGAACACCGGGGAGCTGTTTTTT. Protein product: CASSTRQRPGNTGELFF.

For the CDR3, the DNA is TGCAGCGTTCTGGGGGGAAGACCGAGCTATGGCTACACCTTC. Its translation is CSVLGGRPSYGYTF. V gene TRBV29-1 combines with J gene TRBJ1-2, with D possibly being TRBD1 (5 bases). V lost 5 bases and J lost 4, with 17 bases in between. The CDR3 runs to 14 residues. Germline lookup yields CDR1 SQVTM and CDR2 ANQGSEA.

The chain uses TRBV1 and TRBJ1-4; TRBD1, the D gene given by the table, was not confirmed from the DNA. TRBV1 is flagged as a pseudogene. The CDR3 is 21 residues long. CDR3 region: CTSSQEVGRGLPIATNEKLFF. CDR3 DNA: TGCACCAGCAGCCAAGAGGTCGGAAGGGGGCTGCCTATTGCAACTAATGAAAAACTGTTTTTT.

The genes are TRBV7-9 and TRBJ1-6; D may be TRBD1 (5 bases). Germline V gene lookup returns CDR1 SEHNR and CDR2 FQNEAQ (reference sequence). The V end was cut by 3 bases, the J end by 0 bases, with 12 bases between. This CDR3 is 17 amino acids long. CDR3 protein: CASSFLGLSSYNSPLHF. The CDR3 DNA is TGTGCCAGCAGCTTCCTGGGGCTGAGCTCCTATAATTCACCCCTCCACTTT.

The J gene is TRBJ1-5, the V gene TRBV5-6; 7 bases are shared with TRBD1. The CDR3 totals 15 residues. V was pared by 2 bases and J by 4 bases, with 6 bases of the junction left unmatched. CDR1 is SGHDT and CDR2 is YYEEEE in the germline V gene. The CDR3 reads CASSFGGTDNQPQHF. CDR3 DNA sequence: TGTGCCAGCAGCTTTGGCGGGACAGATAATCAGCCCCAGCATTTT.

This chain connects TRBV28 to TRBJ1-4; no reliable D call. The germline V and J ends were trimmed by 9 bases and 8 bases, with 10 bases remaining between them. CDR3 length: 11 amino acids. The germline V gene encodes CDR1 MDHEN and CDR2 SYDVKM. The CDR3, as DNA: TGTGCCAGTAAGATCAGGGAAAAACTGTTTTTT. Residues: CASKIREKLFF.

The rearrangement uses TRBV3-1 (or the pseudogene TRBV3-2) and TRBJ1-1, with D perhaps TRBD1 (5 bases). The CDR3 consists of 14 residues. With 2 bases removed from V and 6 bases from J, the gap between germline ends came to 13 bases. The V gene's germline CDR1 is LGHDT and CDR2 YNNKEL (reference sequence). CDR3 nucleotides: TGTGCCAGCAGCCAATCCTCTTTGACAGCTGAAGCTTTCTTT. It yields the protein CASSQSSLTAEAFF.

The rearrangement joins TRBV10-1 to TRBJ1-4; D remains unclear. CDR1 is WNHNN, CDR2 SYGVQD, per germline (reference sequence). V was pared by 2 bases and J by 8 bases, with 15 bases between. The CDR3 is made up of 15 amino acids. Here the CDR3 reads CASSEGVGSGEKLFF. The CDR3 DNA reads TGCGCCAGCAGTGAGGGAGTCGGCTCGGGAGAAAAACTGTTTTTT.

J is TRBJ2-5 and V is TRBV27; 8 nucleotides align to TRBD1. The CDR3 has 15 amino acids. Germline CDR1 and CDR2: MNHEY and SMNVEV (reference sequence). With V trimmed by 2 bases and J by 1 base, 3 bases remained unmatched. The CDR3 sequence is CASSLETGGQETQYF. The CDR3 DNA follows: TGTGCCAGCAGTTTAGAAACAGGGGGCCAAGAGACCCAGTACTTC.

This clone turned up a few times. The gene calls are TRBV3-1 (or the pseudogene TRBV3-2) and TRBJ1-2, with 9 bases fitting TRBD1. J was trimmed by 5 bases and V by 1 base; bases with no gene match: 2. The CDR3 is 14 residues long. The germline V gene encodes CDR1 LGHDT and CDR2 YNNKEL (reference sequence). The CDR3 reads CASSQVGQGYGYTF. The DNA for the CDR3 is TGTGCCAGCAGCCAAGTGGGACAGGGTTATGGCTACACCTTC.

The gene calls are TRBV25-1 and TRBJ1-6; D perhaps matches TRBD1 (6 bases). This CDR3 contains 13 residues. V lost 8 bases and J 6 bases, leaving 11 bases between the germline ends. The germline gives CDR1 MGHDK, CDR2 SYGVNS. Here the CDR3 reads CASGGQLNSPLHF. The CDR3 region has the DNA TGTGCCAGCGGCGGACAGCTTAATTCACCCCTCCACTTT.

The chain recombines TRBV19 with TRBJ1-4; possibly TRBD1 for D (5 bases). Germline loops: CDR1 LNHDA, CDR2 SQIVND (reference sequence). This CDR3 region has 13 residues. V dropped 5 bases and J dropped 6 bases, with 10 bases sitting between them. CDR3 sequence: CASSSTVDEKLFF. DNA for the CDR3: TGTGCCAGTAGTTCGACAGTGGATGAAAAACTGTTTTTT.

Comment on this clone: Compared with germline, one end of the junction differs, possibly owing to a read error. The chain couples TRBV2 to TRBJ2-3; the match to TRBD1 covers 7 bases. The CDR3 spans 12 residues. Germline assignment: CDR1 SNHLY and CDR2 FYNNEI. In DNA, the CDR3 is TGTGCCAGCAGTGGCTTGGACAGGCCCGTTCATTTT. It translates to CASSGLDRPVHF.